The T cell receptor (beta chain) under discussion was sequenced for a study of blood T cell repertoires in COVID-19. Study at large: Italy, Spain and the United States were the sources of the convalescent and acute COVID-19 samples.

Profiled with immunoSEQ multiplex PCR; TCRdb holds only in-frame clones, not every one. The table includes fewer than 450,000 clones, roughly 90% detected once. CDR1 is KGHSH, CDR2 LQKENI, per germline. The V gene end was trimmed by 6 bases and the J gene end by 8 bases; junction bases not matched to a gene: 12. The CDR3 contains 15 residues. The receptor was isolated from a woman in her 70s with COVID-19, enrolled during active disease. The gene calls are TRBV18 and TRBJ1-4; 7 positions match TRBD1. The sequencing sample was made of peripheral blood. CDR3 in amino acids: CASSRGTAIREKLFF. As DNA, the CDR3 is TGTGCCAGCTCCCGCGGGACAGCCATCCGGGAAAAACTGTTTTTT.